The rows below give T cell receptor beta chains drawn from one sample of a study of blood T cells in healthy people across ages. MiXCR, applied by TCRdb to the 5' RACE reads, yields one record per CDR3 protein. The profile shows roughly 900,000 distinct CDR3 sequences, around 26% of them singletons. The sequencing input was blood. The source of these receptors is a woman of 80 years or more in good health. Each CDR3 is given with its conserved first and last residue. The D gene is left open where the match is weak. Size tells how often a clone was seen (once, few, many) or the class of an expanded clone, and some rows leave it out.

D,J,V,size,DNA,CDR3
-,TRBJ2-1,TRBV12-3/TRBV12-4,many,TGTGCCAGCAGCCTGCCGGGGGAACAGTTCTTC,CASSLPGEQFF
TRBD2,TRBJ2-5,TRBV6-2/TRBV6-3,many,TGTGCCAGCCGAACGGGCGGGGGGGACCAAGAGACCCAGTACTTC,CASRTGGGDQETQYF
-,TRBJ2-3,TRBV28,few,TGTGCCAGCAGCCCTACGGGGATCTATACGCAGTATTTT,CASSPTGIYTQYF
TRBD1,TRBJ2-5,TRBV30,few,TGTGCCTGGAGTGTAACAGGGGGAGAGACCCAGTACTTC,CAWSVTGGETQYF
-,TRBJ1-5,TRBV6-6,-,TGTGCCAGCGTGGAACAGGGCCTCAGCAATCAGCCCCAGCATTTT,CASVEQGLSNQPQHF
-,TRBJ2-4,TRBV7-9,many,TGTGCCAGCAGCTCGACACAAGCCAAAAACATTCAGTACTTC,CASSSTQAKNIQYF
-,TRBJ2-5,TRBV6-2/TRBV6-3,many,TGTGCCAGCAGTTACTCGTCGGGACTGTCCGCCGAGACCCAGTACTTC,CASSYSSGLSAETQYF
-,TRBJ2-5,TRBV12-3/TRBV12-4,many,TGTGCCAGCAGTTTAGCGCGGGGCGAGAAAGAGACCCAGTACTTC,CASSLARGEKETQYF
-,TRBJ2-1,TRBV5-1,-,TGCGCCAGCAGCTTGGGAAGGGGGGGTTACAATGGGCAGTTCTTC,CASSLGRGGYNGQFF
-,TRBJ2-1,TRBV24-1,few,TGTGCCACCAGTGATCCCCAGGGGGGGCCTCTCTACAATGAGCAGTTCTTC,CATSDPQGGPLYNEQFF
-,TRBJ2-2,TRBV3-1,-,TGTACCAGCAGCCCCCCGCTGGGGAACACCGGGGAGCTGTTTTTT,CTSSPPLGNTGELFF
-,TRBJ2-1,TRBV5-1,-,TGCGCCAGCAGCTTGAGGGAAACAGGTAATGAGCAGTTCTTC,CASSLRETGNEQFF
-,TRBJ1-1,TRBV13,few,TGTGCCAGCAGCAAACAGCCACTGAACACTGAAGCTTTCTTT,CASSKQPLNTEAFF
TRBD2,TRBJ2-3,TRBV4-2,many,TGTGCCAGCAGCCAAGGGACTAGCCTGGATCGGGATACGCAGTATTTT,CASSQGTSLDRDTQYF
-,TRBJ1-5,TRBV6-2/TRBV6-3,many,TGTGCCAGCACTCGACCGGATCAGCCCCAGCATTTT,CASTRPDQPQHF
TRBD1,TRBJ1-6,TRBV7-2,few,TGTGCCAGCAGCTTACGACAGGGTCGCTCCTATAATTCACCCCTCCACTTT,CASSLRQGRSYNSPLHF
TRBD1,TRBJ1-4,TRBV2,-,TGTGCCAGCAGGGACAGGGTAGAAGAAAAACTGTTTTTT,CASRDRVEEKLFF
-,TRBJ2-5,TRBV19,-,TGTGCCAGTAGTGTCTCCGGGGTGGTGGAGACCCAGTACTTC,CASSVSGVVETQYF
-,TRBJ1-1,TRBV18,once,TGTGCCAGCCCATTTTCCCAGCCGAACACTGAAGCTTTCTTT,CASPFSQPNTEAFF
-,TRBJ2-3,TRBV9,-,TGTGCCAGCAGCGTCGGACAGAATACGCAGTATTTT,CASSVGQNTQYF
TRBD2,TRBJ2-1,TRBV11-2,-,TGTGCCAGCAGCTTACAGCGGGGGGGCCTAAGATACAATGAGCAGTTCTTC,CASSLQRGGLRYNEQFF
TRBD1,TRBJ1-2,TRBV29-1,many,TGCAGCGTTGGGGACAGGGGAACAGGAGGCTACACCTTC,CSVGDRGTGGYTF
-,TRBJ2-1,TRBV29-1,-,TGCAGCGTTGAACCCCGATGGGGTGGCGAGCAGTTCTTC,CSVEPRWGGEQFF
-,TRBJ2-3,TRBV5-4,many,TGTGCCAGCAGCTTGGTCATGAGCACAGATACGCAGTATTTT,CASSLVMSTDTQYF
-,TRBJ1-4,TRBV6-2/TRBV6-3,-,TGTGCCAGCAGTTACCCCGGGGGCGCGGATGAAAAACTGTTTTTT,CASSYPGGADEKLFF
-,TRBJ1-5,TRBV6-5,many,TGTGCCAGCAGCCCCAGGAGGGGGGCAACTCAGCCCCAGCATTTT,CASSPRRGATQPQHF
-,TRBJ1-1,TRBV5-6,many,TGTGCCAGCAGCAGAACCCAGACAGCGAACACTGAAGCTTTCTTT,CASSRTQTANTEAFF
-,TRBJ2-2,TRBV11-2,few,TGTGCCAGCAGCCCACGACTAGATACCGGGGAGCTGTTTTTT,CASSPRLDTGELFF
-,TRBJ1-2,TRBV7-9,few,TGTGCCAGCAGCTTAGTGGGGGAAAATGGCTACACCTTC,CASSLVGENGYTF
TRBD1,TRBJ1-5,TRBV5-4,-,TGTGCCACAGGGGGCCCGGGGGATCAGCCCCAGCATTTT,CATGGPGDQPQHF
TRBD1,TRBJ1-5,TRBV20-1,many,TGCAGTGCATCAGGGGGTGGACAGCCCCAGCATTTT,CSASGGGQPQHF
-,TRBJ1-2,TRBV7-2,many,TGTGCCAGCAGCTTAGGGCGGGTAGGCGGCTACACCTTC,CASSLGRVGGYTF
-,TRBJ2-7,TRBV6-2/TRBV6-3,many,TGTGCCAGCAGGATCATAGGGGAAAACTACGAGCAGTACTTC,CASRIIGENYEQYF
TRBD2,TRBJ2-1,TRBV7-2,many,TGTGCCAGCAGCTCTCGGGGGAGCGGGGGAATTTACAATGAGCAGTTCTTC,CASSSRGSGGIYNEQFF
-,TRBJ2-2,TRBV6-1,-,TGTGCCAGCAGTGAAATGTCGTGGACCGGGGAGCTGTTTTTT,CASSEMSWTGELFF
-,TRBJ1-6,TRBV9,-,TGTGCCAGCAGCGTAGGGGATAGAGGGAGTAGGTCACCCCTCCACTTT,CASSVGDRGSRSPLHF
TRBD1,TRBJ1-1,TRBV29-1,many,TGCAGCGTTTCTCGGGGACAGGCAGCAAAAGCCGGTGAAGCTTTCTTT,CSVSRGQAAKAGEAFF
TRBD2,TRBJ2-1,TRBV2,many,TGTGCCAGCAGTGTAGCTAGCGGGGGACTCAATGAGCAGTTCTTC,CASSVASGGLNEQFF
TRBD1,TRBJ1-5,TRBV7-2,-,TGTGCCAGCAGCTTAACAGGGGGCGCAGGAGATCAGCCCCAGCATTTT,CASSLTGGAGDQPQHF
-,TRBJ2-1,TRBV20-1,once,TGTAGTGCTAGGCGCCGACTAGAGGGGCGTGGGTTCTTC,CSARRRLEGRGFF
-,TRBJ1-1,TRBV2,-,TGTGCCAGCCGAAGATGGGACACTGAAGCTTTCTTT,CASRRWDTEAFF
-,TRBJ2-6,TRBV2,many,TGTGCCAGCAGTGTGGGCCGGGTCGCGACTTTC,CASSVGRVATF
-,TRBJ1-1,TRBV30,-,TGTGCCTGGGCCCGACAGGCGAACACTGAAGCTTTCTTT,CAWARQANTEAFF
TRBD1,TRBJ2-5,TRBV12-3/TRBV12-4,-,TGTGCCAGCAGTTTCGGGTCAGGGGGCGTACGCGCGGAGACCCAGTACTTC,CASSFGSGGVRAETQYF
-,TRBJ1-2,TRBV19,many,TGTGCCAGTAGTATAGGGAGGGAACCCCACTATGGCTACACCTTC,CASSIGREPHYGYTF
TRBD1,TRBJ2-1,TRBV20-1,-,TGCAGTGCTAACCCCGGGACAGGGAAAAATGAGCAGTTCTTC,CSANPGTGKNEQFF
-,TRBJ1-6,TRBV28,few,TGTGCCAGCAGTTTAGGACAAGGGACTTTTGGTAATTCACCCCTCCACTTT,CASSLGQGTFGNSPLHF
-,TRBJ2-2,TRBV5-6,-,TGTGCCACAAGAGGACAAAACACCGGGGAGCGGTTTTTT,CATRGQNTGERFF
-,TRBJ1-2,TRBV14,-,TGTGCCAGCAGCCCTTTTGGGCAGGGTGAAGGCTACACCTTC,CASSPFGQGEGYTF
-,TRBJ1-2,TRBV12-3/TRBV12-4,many,TGTGCCAGCAGTTTCGGGGATGGCTACACCTTC,CASSFGDGYTF